The T cell receptor beta chain described here comes from a study of blood T cell repertoires in COVID-19. The wider study: Some COVID-19 samples were acute and others convalescent; all came from the United States, Italy and Spain.

Sequencing was performed with immunoSEQ multiplex PCR; in TCRdb, only in-frame clones are kept and a portion is missing. There are about 310,000 clones in the sample; nearly 90% occur only once, and roughly 1% lies in the top ten. While infection was still active, Seattle patients were enrolled and then followed longitudinally. Germline CDR1 reads MDHEN; CDR2 reads SYDVKM. V was clipped by 8 bases and J by 12 bases; unmatched bases: 15. This CDR3 contains 13 residues. Sequencing was carried out using peripheral blood. The J gene is TRBJ1-1, the V gene TRBV28; TRBD1 agrees at 7 bases. The source is a woman between 40 and 50 years old with COVID-19, enrolled during active disease. CDR3 protein: CASEDRRRSLTFF. As DNA, the CDR3 is TGTGCCAGCGAGGACAGGCGGCGATCCCTTACTTTCTTT. The complete variable domain, with remaining parts taken from reference TRBV28 and TRBJ1-1, reads DVKVTQSSRYLVKRTGEKVFLECVQDMDHENMFWYRQDPGLGLRLIYFSYDVKMKEKGDIPEGYSVSREKKERFSLILESASTNQTSMYLCASEDRRRSLTFFGQGTRLTVV.